The rows below give T cell receptor beta chains drawn from one sample of a study of T cell responses to AZD1222 COVID-19 vaccine. Data came from immunoSEQ multiplex PCR; TCRdb stores just in-frame clones and leaves some out. The repertoire has tens of thousands of clones, 80% to 90% of them found once; the top ten carry roughly 32%. The sample in question was peripheral blood, obtained on day 0 of AZD1222 vaccination. The receptors were gathered from an adult in good health. CDR3s include the opening cysteine and the closing phenylalanine or tryptophan. Fields, in order: J gene, D gene, V gene, clone size, CDR3 protein, CDR3 DNA. D genes are given only for firm matches. For some rows the clone size is stated as once, few or many, or as a class when expanded; others skip it.

J gene: TRBJ1-2; D gene: TRBD1; V gene: TRBV7-2; clone size: .; CDR3 protein: CASSPGTGYGYTF; CDR3 DNA: TGTGCCAGCAGCCCCGGGACAGGATATGGCTACACCTTC
J gene: TRBJ2-5; D gene: .; V gene: TRBV9; clone size: .; CDR3 protein: CASSVVGLSGETQYF; CDR3 DNA: TGTGCCAGCAGCGTAGTTGGACTAAGCGGGGAGACCCAGTACTTC
J gene: TRBJ1-4; D gene: .; V gene: TRBV2; clone size: .; CDR3 protein: CASSESPGGRATNEKLFF; CDR3 DNA: TGTGCCAGCAGTGAATCCCCGGGGGGGCGTGCAACTAATGAAAAACTGTTTTTT
J gene: TRBJ2-1; D gene: TRBD2; V gene: TRBV5-4; clone size: .; CDR3 protein: CASSPGLAGNNEQFF; CDR3 DNA: TGTGCCAGCAGCCCAGGACTAGCGGGGAACAATGAGCAGTTCTTC
J gene: TRBJ2-7; D gene: .; V gene: TRBV6-5; clone size: once; CDR3 protein: CASTEDVSYEQYF; CDR3 DNA: TGTGCCAGCACCGAGGACGTCTCCTACGAGCAGTACTTC
J gene: TRBJ1-1; D gene: .; V gene: TRBV6-5; clone size: .; CDR3 protein: CASRLDMNTEAFF; CDR3 DNA: TGTGCCAGCAGGTTAGACATGAACACTGAAGCTTTCTTT
J gene: TRBJ2-5; D gene: TRBD2; V gene: TRBV27; clone size: .; CDR3 protein: CASRPKTSGEGETQYF; CDR3 DNA: TGTGCCAGCAGACCCAAGACTAGCGGAGAGGGGGAGACCCAGTACTTC
J gene: TRBJ2-2; D gene: TRBD1; V gene: TRBV5-8; clone size: .; CDR3 protein: CASSFDRDRVNGELFF; CDR3 DNA: TGTGCCAGCAGCTTCGACCGGGACAGGGTAAACGGGGAGCTGTTTTTT
J gene: TRBJ2-2; D gene: .; V gene: TRBV24-1; clone size: .; CDR3 protein: CATSDFTASMRGGELFF; CDR3 DNA: TGTGCCACCAGTGATTTCACGGCTAGTATGAGGGGCGGGGAGCTGTTTTTT
J gene: TRBJ2-7; D gene: .; V gene: TRBV6-6; clone size: .; CDR3 protein: CASSYRGGQPPYEQYF; CDR3 DNA: TGTGCCAGCAGTTACCGGGGGGGACAGCCACCCTACGAGCAGTACTTC
J gene: TRBJ2-6; D gene: TRBD1; V gene: TRBV7-2; clone size: once; CDR3 protein: CASSLSLTGAGANVLTF; CDR3 DNA: TGTGCCAGCAGCCTATCCCTAACAGGGGCTGGGGCCAACGTCCTGACTTTC
J gene: TRBJ1-5; D gene: .; V gene: TRBV3-1/TRBV3-2; clone size: .; CDR3 protein: CASSQGGVQAQHF; CDR3 DNA: TGTGCCAGCAGCCAAGGCGGGGTTCAAGCCCAGCATTTT
J gene: TRBJ2-7; D gene: .; V gene: TRBV9; clone size: .; CDR3 protein: CASSVNGLEQYF; CDR3 DNA: TGTGCCAGCAGCGTAAATGGGCTCGAGCAGTACTTC
J gene: TRBJ2-4; D gene: TRBD2; V gene: TRBV5-1; clone size: .; CDR3 protein: CASSLAPAGGKNIQYF; CDR3 DNA: TGCGCCAGCAGCTTGGCCCCAGCGGGAGGCAAAAACATTCAGTACTTC
J gene: TRBJ2-1; D gene: .; V gene: TRBV6-2/TRBV6-3; clone size: .; CDR3 protein: CASSYYGYEQFF; CDR3 DNA: TGTGCCAGCAGTTACTACGGTTATGAGCAGTTCTTC
J gene: TRBJ1-4; D gene: .; V gene: TRBV2; clone size: .; CDR3 protein: CATSEEDNEKLFF; CDR3 DNA: TGTGCCACCTCCGAGGAGGACAATGAAAAACTGTTTTTT
J gene: TRBJ2-3; D gene: TRBD2; V gene: TRBV4-1; clone size: .; CDR3 protein: CASSQDRTSGTDTQYF; CDR3 DNA: TGCGCCAGCAGCCAAGACAGGACTAGCGGCACAGATACGCAGTATTTT
J gene: TRBJ2-5; D gene: TRBD2; V gene: TRBV5-4; clone size: .; CDR3 protein: CASSFSSGRAETQYF; CDR3 DNA: TGTGCCAGCAGCTTCTCTAGCGGGAGGGCGGAGACCCAGTACTTC
J gene: TRBJ2-7; D gene: .; V gene: TRBV5-5; clone size: .; CDR3 protein: CASSFELRLSEQYF; CDR3 DNA: TGTGCCAGCAGCTTCGAGCTACGGCTGAGTGAGCAGTACTTC
J gene: TRBJ2-7; D gene: TRBD2; V gene: TRBV7-2; clone size: .; CDR3 protein: CASSFESSGRYEQYF; CDR3 DNA: TGTGCCAGCAGCTTTGAGTCTAGCGGGAGGTATGAGCAGTACTTC
J gene: TRBJ1-2; D gene: .; V gene: TRBV27; clone size: .; CDR3 protein: CASSFGAANYGYTF; CDR3 DNA: TGTGCCAGCAGTTTCGGAGCTGCTAACTATGGCTACACCTTC
J gene: TRBJ2-1; D gene: .; V gene: TRBV10-1; clone size: .; CDR3 protein: CASSESGDHHRFF; CDR3 DNA: TGCGCCAGCAGTGAGTCGGGGGACCACCATCGGTTCTTC
J gene: TRBJ1-1; D gene: TRBD1; V gene: TRBV19; clone size: once; CDR3 protein: CASSNLRDRGRTEAFF; CDR3 DNA: TGTGCCAGTAGCAATCTCCGGGACAGGGGGCGAACTGAAGCTTTCTTT
J gene: TRBJ2-1; D gene: TRBD2; V gene: TRBV6-5; clone size: few; CDR3 protein: CASRVSGRVHNEQFF; CDR3 DNA: TGTGCCAGCAGGGTTAGCGGGAGGGTACATAATGAGCAGTTCTTC
J gene: TRBJ2-7; D gene: .; V gene: TRBV11-2; clone size: .; CDR3 protein: CASSSGGPIREQYF; CDR3 DNA: TGTGCCAGCAGCTCCGGGGGGCCAATCCGCGAGCAGTACTTC
J gene: TRBJ1-1; D gene: TRBD1; V gene: TRBV28; clone size: .; CDR3 protein: CASIGGTATEAFF; CDR3 DNA: TGTGCCAGCATCGGGGGGACAGCCACTGAAGCTTTCTTT
J gene: TRBJ2-7; D gene: .; V gene: TRBV11-2; clone size: .; CDR3 protein: CASSLKGEQYF; CDR3 DNA: TGTGCCAGCAGCTTAAAAGGCGAGCAGTACTTC
J gene: TRBJ1-2; D gene: .; V gene: TRBV19; clone size: .; CDR3 protein: CASSIGTPAYGYTF; CDR3 DNA: TGTGCCAGTAGTATAGGAACGCCTGCCTATGGCTACACCTTC
J gene: TRBJ1-5; D gene: .; V gene: TRBV28; clone size: .; CDR3 protein: CASSPRTLGQPQHF; CDR3 DNA: TGTGCCAGCAGCCCAAGGACCTTAGGCCAGCCCCAGCATTTT
J gene: TRBJ2-1; D gene: TRBD1; V gene: TRBV20-1; clone size: .; CDR3 protein: CSASMWDRGLNEQFF; CDR3 DNA: TGCAGTGCTAGTATGTGGGACAGGGGGCTCAATGAGCAGTTCTTC